This T cell receptor (beta chain) was sequenced for a study of human T cells and chemical hapten exposure. This clonotype has more than one count but fewer than ten. As for time point: patch test 3, about 24 weeks after DPC sensitization. As to treatment: therapeutic diphenylcyclopropenone sensitization with weekly scalp DPC. Total RNA extraction was carried out from unfractionated whole blood. TCRdb redid the calling of the RACE reads with MiXCR, one entry per CDR3 protein. Of 150,000 to 200,000 distinct CDR3 sequences listed, roughly a quarter are singletons. The CDR3 is 15 residues long. Germline V gene lookup returns CDR1 MGHRA and CDR2 YSYEKL. Trimming cost V 3 bases and J 5 bases, with 13 bases left between them.

This clonotype originated in a woman younger than 30 with alopecia areata. Some clones in this sample may be carry-over from other donors' samples. This material consisted of whole blood, taken in connection with sensitization to the hapten diphenylcyclopropenone (DPC). The V call is TRBV4-1, the J call TRBJ1-4; D not certain. CDR3 nucleotide sequence: TGCGCCAGCAGCCATTGGACGGTAGAGAATGAAAAACTGTTTTTT. This sequence encodes CASSHWTVENEKLFF.